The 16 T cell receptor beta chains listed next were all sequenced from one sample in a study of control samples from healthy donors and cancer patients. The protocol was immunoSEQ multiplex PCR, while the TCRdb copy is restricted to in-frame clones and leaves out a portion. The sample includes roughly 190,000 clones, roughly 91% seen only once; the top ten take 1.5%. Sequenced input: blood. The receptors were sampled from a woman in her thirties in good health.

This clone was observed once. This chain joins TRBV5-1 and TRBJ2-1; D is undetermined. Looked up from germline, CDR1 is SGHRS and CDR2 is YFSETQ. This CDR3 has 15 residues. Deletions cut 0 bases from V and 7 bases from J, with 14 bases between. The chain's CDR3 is CASSLGAQTINEQFF. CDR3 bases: TGCGCCAGCAGCTTGGGCGCACAGACGATTAATGAGCAGTTCTTC. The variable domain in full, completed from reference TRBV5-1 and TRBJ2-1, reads KAGVTQTPRYLIKTRGQQVTLSCSPISGHRSVSWYQQTPGQGLQFLFEYFSETQRNKGNFPGRFSGRQFSNSRSEMNVSTLELGDSALYLCASSLGAQTINEQFFGPGTRLTVL.

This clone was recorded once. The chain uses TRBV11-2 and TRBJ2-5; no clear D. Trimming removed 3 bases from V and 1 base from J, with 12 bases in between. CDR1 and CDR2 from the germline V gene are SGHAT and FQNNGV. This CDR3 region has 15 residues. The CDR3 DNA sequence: TGTGCCAGCAGCTTTAAGGCCAGCGCCCAAGAGACCCAGTACTTC. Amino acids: CASSFKASAQETQYF. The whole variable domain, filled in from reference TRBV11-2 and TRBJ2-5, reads EAGVAQSPRYKIIEKRQSVAFWCNPISGHATLYWYQQILGQGPKLLIQFQNNGVVDDSQLPKDRFSAERLKGVDSTLKIQPAKLEDSAVYLCASSFKASAQETQYFGPGTRLLVL.

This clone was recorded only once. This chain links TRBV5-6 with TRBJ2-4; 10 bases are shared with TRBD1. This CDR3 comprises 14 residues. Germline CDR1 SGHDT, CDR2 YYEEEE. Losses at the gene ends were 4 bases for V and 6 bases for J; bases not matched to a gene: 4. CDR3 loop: CASSMGQGTNIQYF. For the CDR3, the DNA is TGTGCCAGCAGCATGGGACAGGGGACAAACATTCAGTACTTC.

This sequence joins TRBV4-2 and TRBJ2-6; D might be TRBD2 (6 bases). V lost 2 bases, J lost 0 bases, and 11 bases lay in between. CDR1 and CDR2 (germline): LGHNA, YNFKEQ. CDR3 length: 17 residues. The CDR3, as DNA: TGTGCCAGCAGCCAACCGGGAGAGACCTCTGGGGCCAACGTCCTGACTTTC. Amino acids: CASSQPGETSGANVLTF.

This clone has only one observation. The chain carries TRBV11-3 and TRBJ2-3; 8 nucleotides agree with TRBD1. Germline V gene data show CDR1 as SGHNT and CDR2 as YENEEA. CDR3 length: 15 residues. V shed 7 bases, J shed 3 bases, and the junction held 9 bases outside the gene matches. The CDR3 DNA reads TGTGCCAGCACCTGGACAGGGTCACCTACAGATACGCAGTATTTT. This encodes CASTWTGSPTDTQYF. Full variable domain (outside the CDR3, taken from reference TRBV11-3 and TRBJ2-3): EAGVVQSPRYKIIEKKQPVAFWCNPISGHNTLYWYLQNLGQGPELLIRYENEEAVDDSQLPKDRFSAERLKGVDSTLKIQPAELGDSAVYLCASTWTGSPTDTQYFGPGTRLTVL.

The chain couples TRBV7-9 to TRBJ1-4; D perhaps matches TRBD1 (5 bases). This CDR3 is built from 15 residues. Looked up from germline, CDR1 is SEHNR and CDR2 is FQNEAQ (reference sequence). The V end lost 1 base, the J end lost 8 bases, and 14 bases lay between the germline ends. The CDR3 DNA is TGTGCCAGCAGCTTAGTAGGGACGGTGGGGGAAAAACTGTTTTTT. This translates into CASSLVGTVGEKLFF.

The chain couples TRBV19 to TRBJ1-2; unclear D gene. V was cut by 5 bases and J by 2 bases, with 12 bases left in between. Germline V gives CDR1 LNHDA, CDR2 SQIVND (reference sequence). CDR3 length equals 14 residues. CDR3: CASSSQHRNYGYTF. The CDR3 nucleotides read TGTGCCAGTAGTTCCCAACACCGAAACTATGGCTACACCTTC.

CDR3 nucleotides: TGTGCCAGCAGCGTAGCCGACAGGGGGCCCCAAGAGACCCAGTACTTC. Amino acid sequence: CASSVADRGPQETQYF. This rearrangement joins TRBV9 to TRBJ2-5; 10 positions match TRBD1. Germline CDR1 reads SGDLS; CDR2 reads YYNGEE. After removal of 0 bases from V and 1 base from J, the junction contained 3 bases not matched to a gene. The CDR3 length is 16 residues. The complete variable domain, with remaining parts taken from reference TRBV9 and TRBJ2-5, reads DSGVTQTPKHLITATGQRVTLRCSPRSGDLSVYWYQQSLDQGLQFLIQYYNGEERAKGNILERFSAQQFPDLHSELNLSSLELGDSALYFCASSVADRGPQETQYFGPGTRLLVL.

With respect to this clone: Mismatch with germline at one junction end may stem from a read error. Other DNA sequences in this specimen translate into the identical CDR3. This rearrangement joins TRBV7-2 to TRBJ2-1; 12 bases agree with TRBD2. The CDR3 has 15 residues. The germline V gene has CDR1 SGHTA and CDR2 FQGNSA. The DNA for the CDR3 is TGTGCCAGCAGCCTAGCGGGAGGGCCTTACAATGAGCAGTTCTTC. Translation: CASSLAGGPYNEQFF. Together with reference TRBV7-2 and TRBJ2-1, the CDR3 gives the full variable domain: GAGVSQSPSNKVTEKGKDVELRCDPISGHTALYWYRQSLGQGLEFLIYFQGNSAPDKSGLPSDRFSAERTGGSVSTLTIQRTQQEDSAVYLCASSLAGGPYNEQFFGPGTRLTVL.

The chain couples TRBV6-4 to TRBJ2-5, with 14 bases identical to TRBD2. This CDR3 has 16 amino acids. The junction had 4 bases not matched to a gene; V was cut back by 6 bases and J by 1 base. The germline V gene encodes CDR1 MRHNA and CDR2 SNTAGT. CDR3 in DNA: TGTGCCAGCAGCCCCGGGACTAGCGGGGGCCAAGAGACCCAGTACTTC. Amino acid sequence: CASSPGTSGGQETQYF.

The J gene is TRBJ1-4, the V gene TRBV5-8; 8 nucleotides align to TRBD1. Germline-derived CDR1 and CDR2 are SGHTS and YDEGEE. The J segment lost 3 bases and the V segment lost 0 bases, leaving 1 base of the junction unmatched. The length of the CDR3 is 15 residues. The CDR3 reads CASSLGTGPNEKLFF. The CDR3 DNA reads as TGTGCCAGCAGCTTGGGGACAGGGCCTAATGAAAAACTGTTTTTT.

The CDR3 is CASSYRDYNEQFF. The DNA for the CDR3 is TGTGCCAGCAGTTACCGGGACTACAATGAGCAGTTCTTC. The rearrangement joins TRBV27 to TRBJ2-1, with D possibly being TRBD2 (5 bases). Germline V CDR1 and CDR2: MNHEY, SMNVEV (reference sequence). Trimming stripped 4 bases from V and 3 bases from J, with 7 bases between. The CDR3 contains 13 residues.

CDR3 coding DNA: TGTGCCAGCAGCGGGGGACAGGGGACTAACTATGGCTACACCTTC. Translating gives CASSGGQGTNYGYTF. V gene TRBV9 combines with J gene TRBJ1-2; 10 bases match TRBD1. Germline CDR1 and CDR2: SGDLS and YYNGEE. The ends lost 3 bases at V and 0 bases at J; junction bases unmatched: 2. This CDR3 has 15 residues.

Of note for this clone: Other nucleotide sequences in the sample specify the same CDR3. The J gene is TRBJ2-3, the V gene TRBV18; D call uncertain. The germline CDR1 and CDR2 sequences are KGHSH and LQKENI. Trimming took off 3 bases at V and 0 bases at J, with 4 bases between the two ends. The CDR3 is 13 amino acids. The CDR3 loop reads CASSPPSTDTQYF. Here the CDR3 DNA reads TGTGCCAGCTCACCTCCGAGCACAGATACGCAGTATTTT.

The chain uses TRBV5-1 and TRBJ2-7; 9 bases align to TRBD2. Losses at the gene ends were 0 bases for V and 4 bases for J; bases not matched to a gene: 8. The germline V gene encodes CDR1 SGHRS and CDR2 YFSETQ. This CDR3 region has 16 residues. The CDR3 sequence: CASSLVVAGVGYEQYF. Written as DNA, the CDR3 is TGCGCCAGCAGCTTGGTGGTAGCGGGAGTCGGGTACGAGCAGTACTTC.

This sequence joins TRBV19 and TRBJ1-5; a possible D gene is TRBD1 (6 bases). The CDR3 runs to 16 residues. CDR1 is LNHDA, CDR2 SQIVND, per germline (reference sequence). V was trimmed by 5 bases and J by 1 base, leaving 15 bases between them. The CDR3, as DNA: TGTGCCAGTAGTCTGGGGGGGGGCCGGAGCAATCAGCCCCAGCATTTT. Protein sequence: CASSLGGGRSNQPQHF.